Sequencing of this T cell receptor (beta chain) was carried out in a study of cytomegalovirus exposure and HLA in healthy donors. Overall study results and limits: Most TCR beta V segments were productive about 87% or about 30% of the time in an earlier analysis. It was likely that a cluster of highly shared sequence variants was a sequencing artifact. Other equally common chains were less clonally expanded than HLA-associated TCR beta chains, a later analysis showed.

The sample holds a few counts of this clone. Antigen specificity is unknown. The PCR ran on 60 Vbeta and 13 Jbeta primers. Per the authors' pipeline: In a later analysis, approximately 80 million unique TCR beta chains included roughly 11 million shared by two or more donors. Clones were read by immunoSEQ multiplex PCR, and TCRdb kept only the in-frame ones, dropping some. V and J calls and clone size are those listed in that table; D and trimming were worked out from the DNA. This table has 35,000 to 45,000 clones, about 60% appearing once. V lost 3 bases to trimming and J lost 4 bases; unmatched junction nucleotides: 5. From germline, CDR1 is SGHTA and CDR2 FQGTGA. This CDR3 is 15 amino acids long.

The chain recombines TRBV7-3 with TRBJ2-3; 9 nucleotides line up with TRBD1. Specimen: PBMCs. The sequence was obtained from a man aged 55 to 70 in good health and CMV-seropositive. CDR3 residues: CASSLAGQGPDTQYF. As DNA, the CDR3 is TGTGCCAGCAGCTTGGCGGGACAGGGCCCAGATACGCAGTATTTT.